Below, 10 T cell receptor beta chains from the same sample are listed, as sequenced in a study of vaccination effects on CD4 cells after COVID-19. ViraFEST assay sequencing came after antigen-specific CD4+ T cells were expanded with viral peptide pools. After around nine days in culture, the CD4+ T cells were isolated. Participants received two doses of either the BNT162b2 or mRNA-1273 vaccine. The antigens for these receptors are not known. Sequencing was performed with immunoSEQ multiplex PCR; in TCRdb, only in-frame clones are kept and a portion is missing. Here the sample spans about 32,000 clones, roughly two thirds being singletons. The source was CD4+ T cells from PBMCs cultured with HCoV-229E spike peptides, collected after COVID-19 vaccination. Receptors were obtained from a human donor who received a COVID-19 vaccine.

The chain joins TRBV27 to TRBJ2-1; 9 bases align to TRBD1. The germline V gene encodes CDR1 MNHEY and CDR2 SMNVEV (reference sequence). The CDR3 sequence is 15 residues long. V lost 9 bases and J lost 5; bases outside the gene matches: 11. The CDR3 spells CASQTGTGFNNEQFF. CDR3 DNA sequence: TGTGCCAGTCAGACCGGGACAGGGTTTAACAATGAGCAGTTCTTC.

This clone was picked up one time. V gene TRBV5-5 combines with J gene TRBJ1-2; the match to TRBD1 covers 9 bases. This CDR3 spans 15 amino acids. The germline V gene has CDR1 SGHKS and CDR2 YYEKEE (reference sequence). V shed 4 bases and J 1 base; nucleotides not matched to a gene: 5. CDR3 region: CASSERDRDNYGYTF. The CDR3 DNA follows: TGTGCCAGCAGCGAACGGGACAGGGATAACTATGGCTACACCTTC. The whole variable domain, filled in from reference TRBV5-5 and TRBJ1-2, reads DAGVTQSPTHLIKTRGQQVTLRCSPISGHKSVSWYQQVLGQGPQFIFQYYEKEERGRGNFPDRFSARQFPNYSSELNVNALLLGDSALYLCASSERDRDNYGYTFGSGTRLTVV.

The chain combines TRBV11-3 with TRBJ2-2, with D hard to call. This CDR3 has 13 amino acids. The germline CDR1 and CDR2 sequences are SGHNT and YENEEA. Trimming pared 6 bases from V and 7 bases from J, leaving 12 bases between. CDR3 DNA: TGTGCCAGCAGTGGTGCCCGAAGCGGGGAGCTGTTTTTT. Translation: CASSGARSGELFF.

The chain's CDR3 is CASSHLRGGARDGYTF. In DNA form, the CDR3 reads TGTGCCAGCAGCCATCTCCGGGGGGGGGCGCGGGATGGCTACACCTTC. The chain is built from TRBV14 and TRBJ1-2; perhaps TRBD1 as D (6 bases). Between the trimmed V and J ends, which lost 3 bases and 6 bases, there was a span of 20 bases. CDR1 is SGHDN, CDR2 FVKESK, per germline. This CDR3 contains 16 residues.

A few counts support this clone. V usage is TRBV19 and J usage is TRBJ2-2, with D perhaps TRBD2 (6 bases). Trimming pared 3 bases from V and 4 bases from J, leaving 12 bases between. Germline CDR1 and CDR2: LNHDA and SQIVND (reference sequence). The CDR3 sequence is 15 residues long. CDR3 sequence reads: CASSIGGLGTGELFF. DNA for the CDR3: TGTGCCAGTAGTATTGGAGGGTTGGGCACCGGGGAGCTGTTTTTT.

V gene TRBV3-1 (or the pseudogene TRBV3-2) combines with J gene TRBJ2-1; 10 nucleotides match TRBD2. The CDR3 has 16 amino acids. Germline assignment: CDR1 LGHDT and CDR2 YNNKEL (reference sequence). The V gene end was trimmed by 1 base and the J gene end by 4 bases; junction bases not matched to a gene: 4. CDR3 amino acids: CASSQGSSGGYNEQFF. As DNA, the CDR3 is TGTGCCAGCAGCCAAGGCAGTAGCGGGGGGTACAATGAGCAGTTCTTC.

In this sample, this clone turned up once. The rearrangement uses TRBV7-2 and TRBJ2-1; the D gene could be TRBD1 or TRBD2 (5 bases each). Trimming removed 2 bases at V and 0 bases at J, with 8 bases between. This CDR3 is 15 amino acids long. Germline CDR1 SGHTA, CDR2 FQGNSA. The CDR3 bases are TGTGCCAGCAGCTTAACGAGGGGCTCCTACAATGAGCAGTTCTTC. It yields the protein CASSLTRGSYNEQFF. Combining the CDR3 with reference TRBV7-2 and TRBJ2-1 gives the whole variable domain GAGVSQSPSNKVTEKGKDVELRCDPISGHTALYWYRQSLGQGLEFLIYFQGNSAPDKSGLPSDRFSAERTGGSVSTLTIQRTQQEDSAVYLCASSLTRGSYNEQFFGPGTRLTVL.

The chain is built from TRBV12-5 and TRBJ2-1; TRBD2 aligns across 14 bases. This CDR3 is 18 amino acids long. J gave up 4 bases and V 8 bases, and 13 bases lay outside the gene matches. Looked up from germline, CDR1 is LGHNT and CDR2 is FRNRAP. The CDR3 reads CASSGTSGRGGRYNEQFF. Written as DNA, the CDR3 is TGTGCTAGTTCCGGGACTAGCGGGAGAGGGGGTAGATACAATGAGCAGTTCTTC.

V gene TRBV5-1 combines with J gene TRBJ2-2, with 8 bases identical to TRBD1. The CDR3 runs to 15 residues. V lost 5 bases, J lost 6 bases, and 9 bases stayed unmatched. Germline CDR1 reads SGHRS; CDR2 reads YFSETQ. The chain's CDR3 is CASSLDRVVAGELFF. As DNA, the CDR3 is TGCGCCAGCAGTCTGGACAGGGTGGTAGCCGGGGAGCTGTTTTTT.

This clone is a singleton in its sample. The sample has other DNA sequences that encode this CDR3 too. The chain recombines TRBV18 with TRBJ1-5; 7 nucleotides agree with TRBD1. The germline gives CDR1 KGHSH, CDR2 LQKENI. This CDR3 spans 14 amino acids. The trim removed 3 bases at V and 2 bases at J, leaving 1 base unmatched. CDR3 nucleotide sequence: TGTGCCAGCTCACCTGGGACAGGCAATCAGCCCCAGCATTTT. It codes for CASSPGTGNQPQHF.